This TCR beta chain is from a study of blood T cell repertoires in COVID-19 (dated by TCRdb to 2020 to 2021). Regarding the study in general: Collaborator samples came from the United States, Italy and Spain and covered acute and convalescent phases of COVID-19. The material from the prospective study consisted of cDNA or gDNA derived from T cells, B-cell-depleted T cells, or PBMCs. Subjects who had been exposed to COVID-19, were actively infected with it, or had recovered from it provided the deeply sampled blood TCRbeta repertoires that made up the dataset. The repertoires were made available in a free public database intended to serve as a resource for research on the immune response to SARS-CoV-2. The samples were drawn from the first 160 participants of the ongoing ImmuneRACE study and from 950 to 1,500 subjects provided by 6 global collaborators. A de-identified subject ID, COVID-19 status, age in years and sex were almost always included in the sample metadata. Where HLA class I and class II types were available, the types were taken from metadata supplied by the sample provider, not from assay-based typing. What the research found in general, with its limitations: The amount of clinical and demographic metadata varied by source and participant and was provided uncurated.

The immunoSEQ Assay, a bias-controlled multiplex PCR, was used to amplify TCRbeta CDR3 regions from genomic DNA. The source study handled its data this way. The number of nucleated cells in each sample was estimated by amplification of reference gene primers within the assay. To quantify the absolute abundance of each unique TCRbeta CDR3 rearrangement, sequence reads were collapsed and filtered. Productive Simpson clonality was computed per sample as the square root of Simpson's diversity index over productive rearrangements. The immuneACCESS repertoire file appears here via TCRdb, limited to in-frame rearrangements. These files lack a portion of the clones; in checked studies, under half of the deficit traces to unresolved V genes, and the cause of the others is not known. V and J calls plus clone size are reproduced from that table; the DNA served to infer D and trimming. The sample has about 180,000 clones on record, 75% to 80% of them singletons. In total, the top ten clones hold around 24% of the sample.

The collaborating institutions used their own protocols to collect whole blood in K2EDTA tubes. For TCRbeta analysis, collaborator samples were shipped as frozen whole blood, as isolated PBMCs, or as DNA extracted from either sample type. Details on this clone: The target of this receptor is not known. No base qualities exist here, and no much larger clone lies one base off it.

From the cysteine through the phenylalanine, the CDR3 covers 14 amino acids. Just the 42-base CDR3 DNA is kept, in frame starting at base 1. From a lookup of the germline V gene (reference sequence), CDR1 and CDR2 are GTSNPN and SVGIG. Compared with germline, V lacks 4 bases and J lacks 7 bases; bases without a gene match: 7. Rearrangement joined TRBV30 to TRBJ1-6, and TRBD1 aligns with 7 junction nucleotides. Sequencing input: peripheral blood. The clonotype originates from a woman aged 70 to 79 with acute or convalescent COVID-19. The CDR3 reads CAWTGGLENSPLHF. The DNA sequence reads TGTGCCTGGACAGGGGGGTTAGAGAATTCACCCCTCCACTTT.